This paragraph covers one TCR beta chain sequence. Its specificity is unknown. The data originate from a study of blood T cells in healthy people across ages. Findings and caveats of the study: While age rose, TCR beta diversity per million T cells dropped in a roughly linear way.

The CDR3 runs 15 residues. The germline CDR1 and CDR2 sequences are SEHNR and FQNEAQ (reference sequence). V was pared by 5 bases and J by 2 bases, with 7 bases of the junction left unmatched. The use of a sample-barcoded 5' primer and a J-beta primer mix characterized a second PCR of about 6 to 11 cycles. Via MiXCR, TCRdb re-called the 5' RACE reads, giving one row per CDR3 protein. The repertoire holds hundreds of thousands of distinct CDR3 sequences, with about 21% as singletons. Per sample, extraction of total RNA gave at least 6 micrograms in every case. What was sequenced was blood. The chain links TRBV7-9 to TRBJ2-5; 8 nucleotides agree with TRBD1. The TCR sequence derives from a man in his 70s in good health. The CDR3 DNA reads TGTGCCAGCAGCCGCGCGTGGACAGGGCAAGAGACCCAGTACTTC. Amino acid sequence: CASSRAWTGQETQYF.